This T cell receptor beta chain was profiled in a study of monozygotic twins with inflammatory bowel disease. Findings and limits, study-wide: Patients with IBD had less TCRbeta diversity (inverse Simpson) than their healthy co-twins.

Concerning this clonotype itself: Its antigen is unknown.

Each sample had eight separate cDNA synthesis reactions. Addition of UMIs with a 6-nucleotide sample barcode was achieved by template switching. From the 5' RACE reads, TCRdb lists one entry per CDR3 protein and no DNA. The table for this sample gives approximately 400,000 distinct CDR3 sequences. After skipping T cell sorting, the authors isolated total RNA from whole blood. The germline gives CDR1 SGHAT, CDR2 FQNNGV. The CDR3 consists of 15 residues. The receptor's source is a human donor with ulcerative colitis or Crohn's disease, or a healthy co-twin of an affected twin (not recorded which). This chain uses TRBV11-2 with TRBJ2-1; TCRdb calls TRBD1, which cannot be checked without DNA. Sequenced input: blood. CDR3 region: CASSFRDNYYNEQFF. The whole variable domain, filled in from reference TRBV11-2 and TRBJ2-1, reads EAGVAQSPRYKIIEKRQSVAFWCNPISGHATLYWYQQILGQGPKLLIQFQNNGVVDDSQLPKDRFSAERLKGVDSTLKIQPAKLEDSAVYLCASSFRDNYYNEQFFGPGTRLTVL.